These T cell receptor beta chains were read from a single sample in a study of blood T cell repertoires in COVID-19. Method: immunoSEQ multiplex PCR; TCRdb's copy keeps in-frame clones and lacks some. Among 110,000 or so clones listed, roughly 85% were seen once. The sample comprised peripheral blood. The source of these receptors is a middle-aged man with acute or convalescent COVID-19. CDR3s include the opening cysteine and the closing phenylalanine or tryptophan. The D gene is left open where the match is weak. The size of a clone is reported for some rows only, either as once, few or many, or as a class for expanded clones.

abundance,d_gene,v_gene,j_gene,CDR3nt,CDR3aa
.,TRBD1,TRBV5-1,TRBJ2-3,TGCGCCAGCAGCTTGGGCAGGGGGCCGGGCACAGATACGCAGTATTTT,CASSLGRGPGTDTQYF
.,TRBD2,TRBV5-1,TRBJ2-7,TGCGCCAGCAGTGGACTAGCGGGAGGCCCCTCCTACGAGCAGTACTTC,CASSGLAGGPSYEQYF
.,TRBD1,TRBV9,TRBJ1-1,TGTGCCAGCCTACGACAGGGGGCGACTGAAGCTTTCTTT,CASLRQGATEAFF
few,TRBD1,TRBV20-1,TRBJ2-5,TGCAGTGCTAGTACAGGGGGATCACAGAGACAAGAGACCCAGTACTTC,CSASTGGSQRQETQYF
.,TRBD2,TRBV18,TRBJ2-2,TGTGCCAGCTCATTCCCAGCGGGAGGGCAGAACACCGGGGAGCTGTTTTTT,CASSFPAGGQNTGELFF
.,TRBD1,TRBV19,TRBJ1-1,TGTGCCAGTTGGGGAGGACAGGGCCCCACTGAAGCTTTCTTT,CASWGGQGPTEAFF
.,TRBD2,TRBV27,TRBJ2-1,TGTGCCAGCAGTTTATTGGGGACTAGCGGGAATGAGGAGCAGTTCTTC,CASSLLGTSGNEEQFF
.,.,TRBV6-5,TRBJ2-7,TGTGCCAGCAGTTACTCGTCTCCGGGAATCTCCTACGAGCAGTACTTC,CASSYSSPGISYEQYF
.,.,TRBV12-3/TRBV12-4,TRBJ2-7,TGTGCCAGCAGTTTCGGCGGGTACGAGCAGTACTTC,CASSFGGYEQYF
once,.,TRBV5-4,TRBJ2-3,TGTGCCAGCAGCCGAGGGCATGATACGCAGTATTTT,CASSRGHDTQYF
few,.,TRBV5-8,TRBJ2-3,TGTGCCAGCAGGTTGGGCGGGGGCGCAGATACGCAGTATTTT,CASRLGGGADTQYF
few,TRBD2,TRBV5-1,TRBJ2-2,TGCGCCAGCAGCTTCCGGACTAGCGGGAGGGGGTTAACCGGGGAGCTGTTTTTT,CASSFRTSGRGLTGELFF
.,.,TRBV7-9,TRBJ2-3,TGTGCCAGCAGCTTTCTAGGAGGCGCAGATACGCAGTATTTT,CASSFLGGADTQYF
.,.,TRBV18,TRBJ1-1,TGTGCCAGCTCACCACCCCCGGGGTCGGGGACTGAAGCTTTCTTT,CASSPPPGSGTEAFF
.,.,TRBV10-3,TRBJ1-5,TGTGCCATCAGTGCCAGGGACAATCAGCCCCAGCATTTT,CAISARDNQPQHF
.,.,TRBV21-1,TRBJ2-7,TGTGCCAGCAGCAAAGAGGTGAGGAGGACTAGCGGGTCACCCTACGAGCAGTACTTC,CASSKEVRRTSGSPYEQYF
.,TRBD1,TRBV12-5,TRBJ1-4,TGTGCTAGTGGTTACCGACAGGGAGGTTATGAAAAACTGTTTTTT,CASGYRQGGYEKLFF
.,.,TRBV19,TRBJ1-1,TGTGCCAGTATCTCCAGAGGGAACACTGAAGCTTTCTTT,CASISRGNTEAFF
.,TRBD1,TRBV7-9,TRBJ1-4,TGTGCCAGCAGCCCCGGGACAGGGTCAGGTGAAAAACTGTTTTTT,CASSPGTGSGEKLFF
once,.,TRBV19,TRBJ1-3,TGTGCCAGTAGTGACAGGTTCGCCGTCTCTGGAAACACCATATATTTT,CASSDRFAVSGNTIYF
.,.,TRBV28,TRBJ1-5,TGTGCCAGCTGTAGAGATAGCAATCAGCCCCAGCATTTT,CASCRDSNQPQHF
few,TRBD1,TRBV27,TRBJ2-7,TGTGCCAGCAGTATGACAGGGTACTACGAGCAGTACTTC,CASSMTGYYEQYF
.,.,TRBV6-5,TRBJ1-4,TGTGCCAGCAGTAGGTCAGGGGCACTTAATGAAAAACTGTTTTTT,CASSRSGALNEKLFF
.,TRBD1,TRBV25-1,TRBJ1-5,TGTGCCAGCAGCTCAGGGGGAAGGCAGCCCCAGCATTTT,CASSSGGRQPQHF
.,.,TRBV5-5,TRBJ2-7,TGTGCCAGCAGCGGCGGGACTCCGGACGGCGAGCAGTACTTC,CASSGGTPDGEQYF
.,TRBD1,TRBV19,TRBJ1-5,TGTGCCAGTAGTACCCCACGACAGGGGGCGCGGGGTAGCAATCAGCCCCAGCATTTT,CASSTPRQGARGSNQPQHF
.,.,TRBV5-6,TRBJ2-3,TGTGCCAGCAGCCTCGGAGTGAGCACAGATACGCAGTATTTT,CASSLGVSTDTQYF
.,.,TRBV7-2,TRBJ2-2,TGTGCCAGCAGCCGGATGGGGGGTGACACCGGGGAGCTGTTTTTT,CASSRMGGDTGELFF
.,.,TRBV19,TRBJ1-2,TGTGCCAGTAAGCAGTCGGACACTCGTCAGGATGGCTACACCTTC,CASKQSDTRQDGYTF
.,.,TRBV12-3/TRBV12-4,TRBJ1-2,TGTGCCAGCAGTTTGGGGCGGGGGGATGGCTACACCTTC,CASSLGRGDGYTF
.,.,TRBV6-5,TRBJ1-6,TGTGCCAGCAGTTACTCGGGCACCCTGGATTCACCCCTCCACTTT,CASSYSGTLDSPLHF
.,.,TRBV9,TRBJ1-1,TGTGCCAGCAGCGTAGGATCGCAGGGGTACACTGAAGCTTTCTTT,CASSVGSQGYTEAFF
.,.,TRBV2,TRBJ2-1,TGTGCCAGCAGTAACGACAGGGAGGCCTACAATGAGCAGTTCTTC,CASSNDREAYNEQFF
few,TRBD1,TRBV5-1,TRBJ1-1,TGCGCCAGCAGCTTGCTCCAGGGGGCAGGTGAAGCTTTCTTT,CASSLLQGAGEAFF
.,.,TRBV10-3,TRBJ2-7,TGTGCCATCAGTGGAGTGGAGGATATCTACGAGCAGTACTTC,CAISGVEDIYEQYF
.,.,TRBV10-3,TRBJ1-2,TGTGCCATCAGTCAGGGGCGGGATGGCTACACCTTC,CAISQGRDGYTF
few,.,TRBV18,TRBJ1-2,TGTGCCAGCTCCCCGACAAGCAACTATGGCTACACCTTC,CASSPTSNYGYTF
.,.,TRBV5-1,TRBJ2-2,TGCGCCAGCAGCTTGGGGGCCTTAAGTCACACCGGGGAGCTGTTTTTT,CASSLGALSHTGELFF
.,TRBD1,TRBV23-1,TRBJ1-1,TGCGCCAGCAGGACAGGGGCTGAAGCTTTCTTT,CASRTGAEAFF
.,.,TRBV4-2,TRBJ1-2,TGTGCCAGCAGCCAAGAAACAGGGAATGGCTACACCTTC,CASSQETGNGYTF
once,.,TRBV3-1/TRBV3-2,TRBJ2-1,TGTGCCAGCAGCCAAGGAGCGTCCCCACGGCGTGAGCAGTTCTTC,CASSQGASPRREQFF
.,.,TRBV24-1,TRBJ1-5,TGTGCCACCAGTTTATATGGCAATCAGCCCCAGCATTTT,CATSLYGNQPQHF
.,.,TRBV11-2,TRBJ2-1,TGTGCCAGCAGCTTAGATCTGGCGGGAACATACAATGAGCAGTTCTTC,CASSLDLAGTYNEQFF